A single sample is the source of the 10 T cell receptor beta chains below, sequenced in a study of blood T cell repertoires in COVID-19. Here immunoSEQ multiplex PCR was the method, and the copy in TCRdb shows in-frame clones only, minus some. Of tens of thousands of clones in the sample, approximately 90% were seen once. Specimen: peripheral blood. These receptors all come from a man between 50 and 59 years old with acute or convalescent COVID-19.

The V gene is TRBV5-4, the J gene TRBJ2-7, with 9 bases that match TRBD1. Per germline, CDR1 SGHNT and CDR2 YYREEE (reference sequence). J was trimmed by 3 bases and V by 4 bases; bases with no gene match: 8. CDR3 length: 15 amino acids. CDR3 sequence reads: CASSRLRDRDYEQYF. The CDR3 DNA is TGTGCCAGCAGCCGACTCCGGGACAGGGACTACGAGCAGTACTTC.

The chain links TRBV7-2 to TRBJ2-7; D call uncertain. V dropped 4 bases and J dropped 4 bases, with 11 bases sitting between them. Looked up from germline, CDR1 is SGHTA and CDR2 is FQGNSA. The CDR3 has 13 amino acids. The CDR3 DNA follows: TGTGCCAGCAGCTCTAGAGCCGGTTACGAGCAGTACTTC. Translating it yields CASSSRAGYEQYF.

J is TRBJ1-1 and V is TRBV2, with 8 bases that match TRBD1. V lost 5 bases, J lost 9 bases, and 5 bases stayed unmatched. The length of the CDR3 is 12 residues. In germline, CDR1 is SNHLY, CDR2 FYNNEI. This chain's CDR3 is CASSPQGEQAFF. In DNA form, the CDR3 reads TGTGCCAGCAGTCCACAGGGGGAACAAGCTTTCTTT. Complete variable domain (other parts from reference TRBV2 and TRBJ1-1): EPEVTQTPSHQVTQMGQEVILRCVPISNHLYFYWYRQILGQKVEFLVSFYNNEISEKSEIFDDQFSVERPDGSNFTLKIRSTKLEDSAMYFCASSPQGEQAFFGQGTRLTVV.

This chain links TRBV4-1 with TRBJ1-1, with unresolved D. The CDR3 totals 15 residues. Trimming left V 1 base short and J 4 bases short, with 13 bases between. Germline V gene data show CDR1 as MGHRA and CDR2 as YSYEKL. The CDR3 region has the DNA TGCGCCAGCAGCCAAGGGTGGGCAGCGGGCACTGAAGCTTTCTTT. Its translation is CASSQGWAAGTEAFF.

The gene calls are TRBV9 and TRBJ2-2, with 9 bases fitting TRBD2. The CDR3 covers 12 residues. The V gene's germline CDR1 is SGDLS and CDR2 YYNGEE. Trimming cost V 2 bases and J 14 bases; bases outside gene matches: 4. The CDR3 region is CASSVAGGKLFF. The CDR3, as DNA: TGTGCCAGCAGCGTCGCGGGGGGGAAACTGTTTTTT.

This rearrangement joins TRBV3-1 (or the pseudogene TRBV3-2) to TRBJ2-3; 12 positions match TRBD2. Germline V gives CDR1 LGHDT, CDR2 YNNKEL (reference sequence). This CDR3 is 16 amino acids long. Trimming at V came to 2 bases and at J to 0 bases, leaving 0 bases not matched to a gene. CDR3: CASSQTSGGSTDTQYF. DNA for the CDR3: TGTGCCAGCAGCCAAACTAGCGGGGGGAGCACAGATACGCAGTATTTT.

The chain joins TRBV9 to TRBJ2-3; 7 bases map to TRBD1. Trimming removed 6 bases from V and 0 bases from J; junction bases left unmatched: 4. Germline CDR1 and CDR2: SGDLS and YYNGEE. The CDR3 contains 14 residues. CDR3 amino acids: CASKGQTSTDTQYF. The CDR3 nucleotides are TGTGCCAGCAAGGGACAGACAAGCACAGATACGCAGTATTTT. The whole variable domain, filled in from reference TRBV9 and TRBJ2-3, reads DSGVTQTPKHLITATGQRVTLRCSPRSGDLSVYWYQQSLDQGLQFLIQYYNGEERAKGNILERFSAQQFPDLHSELNLSSLELGDSALYFCASKGQTSTDTQYFGPGTRLTVL.

The CDR3 DNA sequence: TGTGCCAGCAGTTTAGGGGCCTTCTACGAGCAGTACTTC. Protein product: CASSLGAFYEQYF. The chain has TRBV12-3 or TRBV12-4 and TRBJ2-7; D gene unclear. The CDR3 covers 13 residues. Trimming left V 1 base short and J 3 bases short, with 7 bases between.

J is TRBJ2-1 and V is TRBV28, with TRBD2 matching 11 bases. CDR1 is MDHEN and CDR2 is SYDVKM in the germline V gene. The trim removed 6 bases at V and 5 bases at J, leaving 6 bases unmatched. The CDR3 is 15 amino acids. CDR3 amino acids: CASSLAGGVHNEQFF. The CDR3 DNA follows: TGTGCCAGCAGCTTAGCGGGGGGGGTCCACAATGAGCAGTTCTTC.

The CDR3 protein is CASSPRQQGTYEQYF. The CDR3 DNA follows: TGTGCCAGCTCACCACGGCAACAGGGGACCTACGAGCAGTACTTC. The J gene is TRBJ2-7, the V gene TRBV18, with TRBD1 matching over 7 bases. The CDR3 totals 15 residues. Germline CDR1 reads KGHSH; CDR2 reads LQKENI. The junction had 5 bases not matched to a gene; V was cut back by 1 base and J by 2 bases.